The T cell receptor (beta chain) described here comes from a study of blood T cell repertoires in COVID-19. Study as a whole: Samples taken during acute and convalescent COVID-19 were collected in the United States, Italy and Spain. T cells, B-cell-depleted T cells, or PBMCs supplied cDNA or gDNA.

The CDR3 consists of 15 residues. Germline V gives CDR1 LGHDT, CDR2 YNNKEL (reference sequence). J lost 10 bases, V lost 1 base, and 9 bases had no gene match. In the original workflow: Reference gene primer amplification gave nucleated cell count estimates. The protocol was immunoSEQ multiplex PCR, while the TCRdb copy is restricted to in-frame clones and leaves out a portion. The V and J calls and clone size come from that table; D and trimming were worked out from the DNA. The sample contains 130,000 to 150,000 clones, approximately 80% of which appear only once. The sequence was obtained from a man between 60 and 75 years old with active or convalescent COVID-19. This rearrangement joins TRBV3-1 (or the pseudogene TRBV3-2) to TRBJ2-5, with 10 bases aligning to TRBD2. The sample comprised peripheral blood. The CDR3 region has the DNA TGTGCCAGCAGCCAAGGGGCTAGCGGGAGAGGAGGCCAGTACTTC. This translates into CASSQGASGRGGQYF.